The 14 T cell receptor beta chains in this list originate from one sample, sequenced in a study of T cells in Graves' hyperthyroidism and ophthalmopathy. Amplified TCR beta CDR3 regions came from RNA transcripts. In the first-round RT-PCR of the TCR CDR3, the HTBI primer set was used. TCRdb reanalysed the multiplex PCR reads using MiXCR and keeps one entry per CDR3 protein. Among about 400,000 distinct CDR3 sequences, 14% to 15% were seen once, and the ten largest hold 32%. Material for sequencing was blood. The receptors come from a woman in her thirties with Graves' hyperthyroidism.

The table lists this clonotype with a few counts. The V call is TRBV5-8, the J call TRBJ1-1; no clear D. Germline V lookup: CDR1 SGHTS, CDR2 YDEGEE. The V end lost 0 bases, the J end lost 1 base, and 19 bases lay between the germline ends. The length of the CDR3 is 18 residues. CDR3 protein: CASSLAKQAPPANTEAFF. CDR3 bases: TGTGCCAGCAGCTTGGCCAAGCAGGCACCACCCGCGAACACTGAAGCTTTCTTT.

This clonotype showed up many times. The gene calls are TRBV29-1 and TRBJ1-1; tentative D call: TRBD1 (5 bases). The CDR3 runs to 13 residues. Germline-derived CDR1 and CDR2 are SQVTM and ANQGSEA. V was cut by 4 bases and J by 1 base, with 10 bases left in between. CDR3 coding DNA: TGCAGCGTTGTAGCAGGGCGGAACACTGAAGCTTTCTTT. This gives the protein CSVVAGRNTEAFF.

This clonotype appeared a few times. CDR3 nucleotides: TGTGCCAGCAGCGACGGGACAGGAGGAGAGACCCAGTACTTC. Protein sequence: CASSDGTGGETQYF. This chain connects TRBV9 to TRBJ2-5; 8 bases are shared with TRBD1. V gave up 3 bases and J gave up 4 bases; unmatched junction bases: 5. This CDR3 has 14 residues. Germline values: CDR1 SGDLS, CDR2 YYNGEE.

Points on this clonotype: This sequence may be a read error, since a much larger clone differs from it by one base. This chain connects TRBV3-1 to TRBJ2-2; D is possibly TRBD1 (6 bases). Germline V gives CDR1 LGHDT, CDR2 YNNKEL (reference sequence). Trimming removed 3 bases at V and 10 bases at J, with 9 bases between. CDR3 size: 12 residues. In DNA form, the CDR3 reads TGTGCCAGCAGCCAGCAGGGGCAGGAGCTGTTTTTT. Its protein is CASSQQGQELFF.

As regards this clonotype: One junction end disagrees with the germline gene, perhaps due to a read error. The chain recombines TRBV7-7 with TRBJ2-2; no reliable D call. The CDR3 length is 16 residues. From germline, CDR1 is SSHAT and CDR2 FNYEAQ (reference sequence). This chain's CDR3 is CASSLVLAPLTGELFF. The CDR3 DNA follows: TGTGCTAGCAGCTTAGTCTTGGCACCCTTGACCGGGGAGCTGTTTTTT.

The chain carries TRBV12-3 or TRBV12-4 and TRBJ2-7; 8 bases fit TRBD1. CDR3 size: 14 residues. The trim removed 6 bases at V and 7 bases at J, leaving 11 bases unmatched. CDR3 sequence reads: CASSQVSGGREQYF. The CDR3 region has the DNA TGTGCCAGCAGCCAGGTCTCAGGGGGCCGGGAGCAGTACTTC.

This clonotype was recorded at least ten times. The chain joins TRBV7-9 to TRBJ2-1; D unresolved. CDR1 is SEHNR and CDR2 is FQNEAQ in the germline V gene (reference sequence). This CDR3 region has 15 residues. Between the trimmed V and J ends, which lost 1 base and 5 bases, there was a span of 12 bases. The CDR3 spells CASSLELANNNEQFF. The CDR3, as DNA: TGTGCCAGCAGCTTAGAATTGGCTAACAACAATGAGCAGTTCTTC.

This clonotype was recorded at least ten times. The rearrangement links TRBV7-2 to TRBJ1-2; TRBD1 agrees at 7 bases. The CDR3 is made up of 16 amino acids. V gave up 5 bases and J gave up 4 bases; unmatched junction bases: 13. The V gene's germline CDR1 is SGHTA and CDR2 FQGNSA. The CDR3 sequence: CASSPAPRGQFYGYTF. In DNA form, the CDR3 reads TGTGCCAGCAGCCCAGCCCCAAGGGGGCAATTCTATGGCTACACCTTC.

This clonotype has a count of ten or more. This chain links TRBV27 with TRBJ1-6; tentatively, D is TRBD1 (5 bases). V dropped 5 bases and J dropped 4 bases, with 12 bases sitting between them. The CDR3 extends over 15 amino acids. The germline CDR1 and CDR2 sequences are MNHEY and SMNVEV (reference sequence). The CDR3 loop is CASSPFREYNSPLHF. CDR3 sequence (DNA): TGTGCCAGCAGTCCCTTCAGGGAGTATAATTCACCCCTCCACTTT.

This clonotype came up many times. V is TRBV2 and J is TRBJ2-3; TRBD1 matches at 8 bases. Trimming at V came to 5 bases and at J to 8 bases, leaving 12 bases not matched to a gene. The CDR3 extends over 15 amino acids. The germline gives CDR1 SNHLY, CDR2 FYNNEI. CDR3 nucleotide sequence: TGTGCCAGCAGTAACCCGACAGGGGCTCTCGGTACGCAGTATTTT. It encodes CASSNPTGALGTQYF.

This clonotype was seen more than once but under ten times. The chain is built from TRBV20-1 and TRBJ2-2; perhaps TRBD2 as D (7 bases). Germline values: CDR1 DFQATT, CDR2 SNEGSKA (reference sequence). This CDR3 region has 15 residues. V was clipped by 5 bases and J by 4 bases, with 17 bases between them. This chain's CDR3 is CSAPSGGGGTGELFF. CDR3 nucleotide sequence: TGCAGTGCTCCTTCCGGGGGCGGGGGCACCGGGGAGCTGTTTTTT.

As to this clonotype: Since a much larger clone is just one base distant, this may be a read error. This sequence joins TRBV3-1 and TRBJ2-1; no definite D call. Germline assignment: CDR1 LGHDT and CDR2 YNNKEL (reference sequence). The CDR3 length is 17 residues. The CDR3 coding sequence is TGTGCCAGCGGCCAAGATCTTGTTAGCACCCGGGCCAATGAGCAGTTCTTC. Translation: CASGQDLVSTRANEQFF.

The CDR3 region is CASSQDSAGVSAFF. DNA of the CDR3: TGTGCCAGCAGCCAAGATTCGGCGGGGGTAAGCGCTTTCTTT. The chain uses TRBV4-2 and TRBJ1-1, with D perhaps TRBD1 (5 bases). The germline V gene has CDR1 LGHNA and CDR2 YNFKEQ. Trimming cost V 0 bases and J 11 bases, with 16 bases left between them. The CDR3 is 14 residues long.

J is TRBJ2-1 and V is TRBV12-3 or TRBV12-4; TRBD2 is a possible D gene (5 bases). The CDR3 spans 16 residues. V dropped 2 bases and J dropped 2 bases, with 13 bases sitting between them. The CDR3 region has the DNA TGTGCCAGCAGTTTATTTCGGGGTCCCACCTACAATGAGCAGTTCTTC. Translating it yields CASSLFRGPTYNEQFF.